These 8 T cell receptor beta chains share one sample of origin, sequenced in a study of OX40 agonist ivuxolimab in advanced cancers. Libraries were prepared by immunoSEQ multiplex PCR; TCRdb keeps only in-frame clonotypes and omits some of them. The top ten clones hold more than 1.1% of a sample with roughly 98,000 clones, approximately 80% of them seen once. The material sequenced was CD4+ or CD8+ T cells sorted from blood, taken in a trial of the OX40 agonist ivuxolimab. All receptors come from an adult with an advanced solid tumor such as melanoma, head and neck, liver or kidney cancer.

J is TRBJ1-2 and V is TRBV15; D is ambiguous. Germline CDR1 and CDR2: LNHNV and YYDKDF (reference sequence). CDR3 length: 14 residues. Trimming removed 1 base at V and 3 bases at J, with 9 bases between. The CDR3 nucleotides are TGTGCCACCAGCAGAGCGGGTATTCACTATGGCTACACCTTC. As protein: CATSRAGIHYGYTF.

V and J are TRBV28 and TRBJ2-1; D is uncertain. Trimming cost V 4 bases and J 8 bases, with 15 bases left between them. The germline V gene encodes CDR1 MDHEN and CDR2 SYDVKM. The CDR3 spans 14 residues. The CDR3 reads CASSSLGRSDEQFF. Here the CDR3 DNA reads TGTGCCAGCAGTTCACTCGGACGGAGTGATGAGCAGTTCTTC.

This clone showed up just once. The rearrangement joins TRBV7-9 to TRBJ2-2; D may match TRBD1 or TRBD2 (5 bases each). This CDR3 spans 19 amino acids. The V and J ends lost 4 bases and 1 base respectively, with 22 bases between them. In germline, CDR1 is SEHNR, CDR2 FQNEAQ (reference sequence). This CDR3 is CASSSPPPGRSRNTGELFF. The CDR3 coding sequence is TGTGCCAGCAGCTCCCCTCCCCCGGGGCGGTCCCGGAACACCGGGGAGCTGTTTTTT. Based on the CDR3 plus reference TRBV7-9 and TRBJ2-2, the full variable domain is DTGVSQNPRHKITKRGQNVTFRCDPISEHNRLYWYRQTLGQGPEFLTYFQNEAQLEKSRLLSDRFSAERPKGSFSTLEIQRTEQGDSAMYLCASSSPPPGRSRNTGELFFGEGSRLTVL.

A single count supports this clone. This rearrangement joins TRBV19 to TRBJ1-1; D is ambiguous. This CDR3 spans 17 amino acids. Germline V CDR1 and CDR2: LNHDA, SQIVND (reference sequence). V was pared by 5 bases and J by 1 base, with 20 bases between. The CDR3 DNA follows: TGTGCCAGTAGTCTAAATTTTCCGAACAGTGGGAACACTGAAGCTTTCTTT. Protein product: CASSLNFPNSGNTEAFF.

The chain recombines TRBV18 with TRBJ2-7; D possibly corresponds to TRBD2 (6 bases). The CDR3 runs to 15 residues. Germline lookup yields CDR1 KGHSH and CDR2 LQKENI. The V and J ends lost 1 base and 0 bases respectively, with 10 bases between them. The CDR3 reads CASSPRDGSSYEQYF. As DNA, the CDR3 is TGTGCCAGCTCACCACGTGACGGGAGCTCCTACGAGCAGTACTTC.

The chain carries TRBV28 and TRBJ2-1; the match to TRBD2 covers 11 bases. Germline values: CDR1 MDHEN, CDR2 SYDVKM. The V and J ends lost 3 bases and 7 bases, in that order; junction bases with no gene match: 14. CDR3 length equals 18 residues. CDR3 protein: CASSLQGLLASGRNEQFF. The CDR3 coding sequence is TGTGCCAGCAGTTTGCAAGGTCTTCTGGCTAGCGGGAGGAATGAGCAGTTCTTC.

J is TRBJ1-2 and V is TRBV7-2; TRBD1 aligns across 7 bases. This CDR3 has 13 amino acids. The germline gives CDR1 SGHTA, CDR2 FQGNSA. With 5 bases clipped from V and 1 base from J, the junction kept 1 base outside the gene matches. The CDR3 nucleotides read TGTGCCAGCAGCCGGGACAGTAACTATGGCTACACCTTC. Its protein is CASSRDSNYGYTF.

The J gene is TRBJ2-5, the V gene TRBV6-5; 8 bases fit TRBD2. J was trimmed by 4 bases and V by 6 bases; bases with no gene match: 10. Per germline, CDR1 MNHEY and CDR2 SVGAGI. There are 15 residues in the CDR3. CDR3 region: CASSPGGAGVETQYF. In DNA form, the CDR3 reads TGTGCCAGCAGCCCCGGAGGAGCGGGAGTAGAGACCCAGTACTTC.